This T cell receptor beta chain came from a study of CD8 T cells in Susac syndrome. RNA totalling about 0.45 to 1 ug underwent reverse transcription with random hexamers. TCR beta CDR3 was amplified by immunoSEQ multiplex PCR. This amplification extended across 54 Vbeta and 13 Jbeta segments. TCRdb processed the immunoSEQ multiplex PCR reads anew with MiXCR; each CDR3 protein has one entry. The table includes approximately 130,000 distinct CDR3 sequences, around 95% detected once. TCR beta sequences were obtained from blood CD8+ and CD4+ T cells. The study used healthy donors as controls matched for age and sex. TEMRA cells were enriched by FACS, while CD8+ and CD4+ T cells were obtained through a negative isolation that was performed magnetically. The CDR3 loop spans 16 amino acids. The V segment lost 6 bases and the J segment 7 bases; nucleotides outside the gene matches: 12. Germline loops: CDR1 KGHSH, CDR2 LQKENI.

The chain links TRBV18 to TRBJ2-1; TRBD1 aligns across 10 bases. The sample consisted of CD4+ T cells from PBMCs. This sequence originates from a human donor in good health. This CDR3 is CASSRRQGAIGNEQFF. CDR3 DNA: TGTGCCAGCTCGCGGAGACAGGGGGCCATTGGGAATGAGCAGTTCTTC.